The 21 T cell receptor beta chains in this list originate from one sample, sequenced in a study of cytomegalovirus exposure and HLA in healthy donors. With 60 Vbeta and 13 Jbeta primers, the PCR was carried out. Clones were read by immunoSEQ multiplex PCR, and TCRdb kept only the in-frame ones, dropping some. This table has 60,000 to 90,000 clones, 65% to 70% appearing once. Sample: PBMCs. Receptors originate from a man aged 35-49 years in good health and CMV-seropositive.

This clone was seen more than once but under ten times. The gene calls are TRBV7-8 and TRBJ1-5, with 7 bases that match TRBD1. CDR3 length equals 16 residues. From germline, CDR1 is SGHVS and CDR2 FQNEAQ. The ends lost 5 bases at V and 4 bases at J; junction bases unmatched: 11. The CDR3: CASSPPGTVDNQPQHF. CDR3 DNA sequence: TGTGCCAGCAGCCCCCCTGGGACAGTTGATAATCAGCCCCAGCATTTT.

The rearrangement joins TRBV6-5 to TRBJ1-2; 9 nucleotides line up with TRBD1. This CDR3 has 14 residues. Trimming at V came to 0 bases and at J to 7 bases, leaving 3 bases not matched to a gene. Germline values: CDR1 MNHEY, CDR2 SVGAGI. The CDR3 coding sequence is TGTGCCAGCAGTTACTCGGGGACAGGGCTTGGCTACACCTTC. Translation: CASSYSGTGLGYTF.

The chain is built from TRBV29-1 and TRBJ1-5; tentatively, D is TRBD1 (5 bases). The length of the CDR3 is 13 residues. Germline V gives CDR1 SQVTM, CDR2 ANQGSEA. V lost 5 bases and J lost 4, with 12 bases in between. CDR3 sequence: CSVWEGPNQPQHF. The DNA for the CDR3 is TGCAGCGTTTGGGAGGGACCAAATCAGCCCCAGCATTTT.

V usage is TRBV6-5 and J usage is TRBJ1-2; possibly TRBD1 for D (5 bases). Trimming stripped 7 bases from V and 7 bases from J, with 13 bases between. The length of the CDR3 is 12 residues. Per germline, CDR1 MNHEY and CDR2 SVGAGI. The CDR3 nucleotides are TGTGCCAGCACTGCGGGGGATGGTGGCTACACCTTC. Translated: CASTAGDGGYTF.

CDR3 sequence reads: CASSELAGGPNEQFF. The CDR3 DNA reads TGTGCCAGCAGCGAACTAGCGGGAGGGCCGAATGAGCAGTTCTTC. The genes are TRBV5-4 and TRBJ2-1; 13 nucleotides match TRBD2. Germline V gene sequence: CDR1 SGHNT, CDR2 YYREEE (reference sequence). The CDR3 length is 15 residues. Unmatched junction bases numbered 5, after V lost 4 bases and J lost 7 bases.

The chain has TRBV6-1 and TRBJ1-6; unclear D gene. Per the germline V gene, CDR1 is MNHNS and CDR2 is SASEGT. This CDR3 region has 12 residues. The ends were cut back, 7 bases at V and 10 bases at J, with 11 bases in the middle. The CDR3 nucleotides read TGTGCCAGCATGGACTTGGGGTCACCCCTCCACTTT. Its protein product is CASMDLGSPLHF.

The CDR3: CASSQDGGLEQFF. The CDR3 DNA reads as TGTGCCAGCAGCCAAGATGGGGGACTAGAGCAGTTCTTC. The chain links TRBV4-2 to TRBJ2-1; TRBD2 aligns across 7 bases. CDR1 is LGHNA, CDR2 YNFKEQ, per germline. The CDR3 sequence is 13 residues long. Germline trimming cut 0 bases from V and 10 bases from J; bases unmatched to any gene: 3.

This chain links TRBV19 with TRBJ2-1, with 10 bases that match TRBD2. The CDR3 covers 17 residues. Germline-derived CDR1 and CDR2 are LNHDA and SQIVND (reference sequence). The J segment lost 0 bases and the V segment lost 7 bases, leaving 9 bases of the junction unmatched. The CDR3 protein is CASTLGLADPSYNEQFF. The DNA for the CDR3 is TGTGCCAGTACTCTAGGACTAGCGGACCCCTCCTACAATGAGCAGTTCTTC.

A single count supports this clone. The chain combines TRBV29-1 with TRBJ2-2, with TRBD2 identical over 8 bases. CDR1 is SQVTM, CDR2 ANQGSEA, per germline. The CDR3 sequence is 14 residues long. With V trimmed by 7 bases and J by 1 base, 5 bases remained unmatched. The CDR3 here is CSGRRGENTGELFF. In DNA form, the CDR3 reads TGCAGCGGTCGGCGGGGGGAGAACACCGGGGAGCTGTTTTTT.

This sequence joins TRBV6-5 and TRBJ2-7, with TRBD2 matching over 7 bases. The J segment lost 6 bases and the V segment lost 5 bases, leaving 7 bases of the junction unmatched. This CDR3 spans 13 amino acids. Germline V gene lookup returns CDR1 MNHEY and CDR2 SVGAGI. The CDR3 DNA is TGTGCCAGCAGTCAGAGCGGGGCGGGCGAGCAGTACTTC. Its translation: CASSQSGAGEQYF.

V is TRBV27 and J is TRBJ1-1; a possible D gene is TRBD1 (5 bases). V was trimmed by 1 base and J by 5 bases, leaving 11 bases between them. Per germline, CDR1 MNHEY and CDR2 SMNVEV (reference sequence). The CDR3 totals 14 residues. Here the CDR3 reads CASSLLGGSTEAFF. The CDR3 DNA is TGTGCCAGCAGTTTATTGGGGGGGTCTACTGAAGCTTTCTTT.

The CDR3 loop reads CASSIVAGLRAGELFF. The CDR3 coding sequence is TGTGCCAGTAGTATAGTAGCGGGACTAAGGGCCGGGGAGCTGTTTTTT. The chain is built from TRBV19 and TRBJ2-2, with 8 nucleotides matching TRBD2. After removal of 1 base from V and 6 bases from J, the junction contained 7 bases not matched to a gene. CDR1 LNHDA and CDR2 SQIVND come from the germline V gene (reference sequence). This CDR3 contains 16 residues.

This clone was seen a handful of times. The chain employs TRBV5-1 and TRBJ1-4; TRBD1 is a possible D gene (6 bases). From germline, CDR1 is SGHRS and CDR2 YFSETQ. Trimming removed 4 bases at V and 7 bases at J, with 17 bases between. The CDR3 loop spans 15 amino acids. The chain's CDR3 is CASSATGPGREKLFF. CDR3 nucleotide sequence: TGCGCCAGCAGCGCCACAGGGCCTGGGCGTGAAAAACTGTTTTTT. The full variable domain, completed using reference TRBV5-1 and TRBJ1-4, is KAGVTQTPRYLIKTRGQQVTLSCSPISGHRSVSWYQQTPGQGLQFLFEYFSETQRNKGNFPGRFSGRQFSNSRSEMNVSTLELGDSALYLCASSATGPGREKLFFGSGTQLSVL.

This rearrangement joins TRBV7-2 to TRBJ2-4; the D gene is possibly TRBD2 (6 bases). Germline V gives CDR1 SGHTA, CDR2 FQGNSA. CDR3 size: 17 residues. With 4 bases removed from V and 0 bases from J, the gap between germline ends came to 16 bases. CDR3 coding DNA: TGTGCCAGCAGCTCCAAGGGAGGAAGGGTAGCCAAAAACATTCAGTACTTC. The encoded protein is CASSSKGGRVAKNIQYF.

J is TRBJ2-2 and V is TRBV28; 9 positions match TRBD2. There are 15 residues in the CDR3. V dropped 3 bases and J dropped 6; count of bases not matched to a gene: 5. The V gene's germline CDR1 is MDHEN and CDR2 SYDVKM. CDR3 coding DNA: TGTGCCAGCAGTTTGGCGGGAGGGCCCGCCGGGGAGCTGTTTTTT. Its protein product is CASSLAGGPAGELFF.

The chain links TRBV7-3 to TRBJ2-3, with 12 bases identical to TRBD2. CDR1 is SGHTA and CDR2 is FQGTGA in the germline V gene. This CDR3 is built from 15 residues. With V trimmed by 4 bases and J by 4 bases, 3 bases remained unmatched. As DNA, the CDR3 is TGTGCCAGCAGCTCCGGACTAGCGGGACCAGATACGCAGTATTTT. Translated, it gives CASSSGLAGPDTQYF.

CDR3 loop: CAWERGGLETQYF. CDR3 coding DNA: TGTGCCTGGGAGCGGGGGGGCTTAGAGACCCAGTACTTC. This chain links TRBV30 with TRBJ2-5; 10 bases align to TRBD2. V was pared by 5 bases and J by 4 bases, with 4 bases of the junction left unmatched. CDR1 GTSNPN and CDR2 SVGIG come from the germline V gene (reference sequence). CDR3 length: 13 residues. Complete variable domain (other parts from reference TRBV30 and TRBJ2-5): SQTIHQWPATLVQPVGSPLSLECTVEGTSNPNLYWYRQAAGRGLQLLFYSVGIGQISSEVPQNLSASRPQDRQFILSSKKLLLSDSGFYLCAWERGGLETQYFGPGTRLLVL.

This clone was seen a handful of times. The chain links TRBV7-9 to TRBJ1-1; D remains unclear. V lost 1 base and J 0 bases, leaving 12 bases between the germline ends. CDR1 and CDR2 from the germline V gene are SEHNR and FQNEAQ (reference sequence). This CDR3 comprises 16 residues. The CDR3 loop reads CASSLVEANMNTEAFF. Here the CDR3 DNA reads TGTGCCAGCAGCTTAGTCGAGGCAAATATGAACACTGAAGCTTTCTTT.

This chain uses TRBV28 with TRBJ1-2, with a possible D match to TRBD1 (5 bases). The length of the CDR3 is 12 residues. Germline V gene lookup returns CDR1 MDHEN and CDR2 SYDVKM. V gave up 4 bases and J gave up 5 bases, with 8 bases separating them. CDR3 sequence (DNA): TGTGCCAGCAGTTATGACAGATATGGCTACACCTTC. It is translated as CASSYDRYGYTF.

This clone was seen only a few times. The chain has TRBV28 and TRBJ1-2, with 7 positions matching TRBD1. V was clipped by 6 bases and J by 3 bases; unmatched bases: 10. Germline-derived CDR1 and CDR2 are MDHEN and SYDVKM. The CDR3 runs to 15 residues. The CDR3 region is CASRPAEQGDYGYTF. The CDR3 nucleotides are TGTGCCAGCAGACCGGCCGAGCAGGGGGACTATGGCTACACCTTC.

CDR3 amino acids: CASSQGTGIGQPQHF. The CDR3 DNA is TGCGCCAGCAGCCAAGGGACAGGGATCGGACAGCCCCAGCATTTT. The chain employs TRBV4-3 and TRBJ1-5, with TRBD1 matching 8 bases. The CDR3 is 15 amino acids. V lost 1 base to trimming and J lost 7 bases; unmatched junction nucleotides: 6. CDR1 LGHNA and CDR2 YSLEER come from the germline V gene.